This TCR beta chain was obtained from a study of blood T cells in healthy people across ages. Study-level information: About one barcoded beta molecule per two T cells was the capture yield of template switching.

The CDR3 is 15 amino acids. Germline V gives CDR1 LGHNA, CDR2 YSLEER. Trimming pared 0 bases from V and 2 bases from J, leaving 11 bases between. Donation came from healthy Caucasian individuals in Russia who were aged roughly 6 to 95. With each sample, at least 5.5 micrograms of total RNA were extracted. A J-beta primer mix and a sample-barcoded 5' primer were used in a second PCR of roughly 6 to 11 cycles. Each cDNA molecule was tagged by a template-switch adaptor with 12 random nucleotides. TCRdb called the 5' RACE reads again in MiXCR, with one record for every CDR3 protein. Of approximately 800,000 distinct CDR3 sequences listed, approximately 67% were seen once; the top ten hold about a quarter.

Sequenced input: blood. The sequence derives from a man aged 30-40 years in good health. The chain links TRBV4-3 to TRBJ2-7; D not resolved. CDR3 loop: CASSQDIGPPYEQYF. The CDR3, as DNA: TGCGCCAGCAGCCAAGATATAGGCCCCCCCTACGAGCAGTACTTC.